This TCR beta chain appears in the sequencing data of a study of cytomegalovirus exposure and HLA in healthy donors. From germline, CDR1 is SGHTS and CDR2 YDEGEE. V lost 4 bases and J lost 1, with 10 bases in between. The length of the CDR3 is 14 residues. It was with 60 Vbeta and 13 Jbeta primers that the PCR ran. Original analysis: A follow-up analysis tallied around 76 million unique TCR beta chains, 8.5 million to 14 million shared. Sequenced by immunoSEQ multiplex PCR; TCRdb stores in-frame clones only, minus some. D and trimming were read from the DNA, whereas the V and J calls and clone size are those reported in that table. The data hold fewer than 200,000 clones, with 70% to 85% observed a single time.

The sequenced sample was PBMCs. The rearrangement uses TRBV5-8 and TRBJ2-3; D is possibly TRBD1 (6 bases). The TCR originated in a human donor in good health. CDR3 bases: TGTGCCAGCAGCCAGGGACACGGCACAGATACGCAGTATTTT. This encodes CASSQGHGTDTQYF.